This is a list of T cell receptor beta chains from one sample in a study of T cell responses to AZD1222 COVID-19 vaccine. This table comes from immunoSEQ multiplex PCR, and its TCRdb copy is limited to in-frame clones, with some not included. The sample carries 120,000 or so clones, around nine tenths recorded once. The sequences come from peripheral blood, collected 28 days after the second dose of the MenACWY control vaccine. The receptors were sampled from an adult who received the MenACWY meningococcal vaccine as a control. The CDR3 runs from the conserved cysteine through the conserved F or W. Each record gives: V gene, J gene, CDR3 protein.

TRBV6-2/TRBV6-3,TRBJ1-6,CASSYGISSYNSPLHF
TRBV18,TRBJ1-2,CASSPLDQGNFGGYTF
TRBV28,TRBJ2-1,CASSVLGNEQFF
TRBV4-1,TRBJ2-3,CASRQGRGTDTQYF
TRBV2,TRBJ2-1,CASSESLSSGGVNEQFF
TRBV19,TRBJ1-5,CASSVNSNQPQHF
TRBV6-1,TRBJ2-5,CASSEIPERTSEEETQYF
TRBV6-5,TRBJ2-3,CASSYSFSGVTDTQYF
TRBV15,TRBJ2-2,CATSRAARDRVFGELFF
TRBV19,TRBJ1-1,CAATLGGGRNTEAFF